This TCR beta chain comes out of a study of Ad26.COV2.S vaccination and SARS-CoV-2 variants. TCRdb's table, derived via immunoSEQ multiplex PCR, lists solely in-frame clones and lacks some. The sample lists around 300,000 clones, approximately 87% occurring once. There are 16 residues in the CDR3. Germline loops: CDR1 MGHRA, CDR2 YSYEKL. V shed 4 bases, J shed 4 bases, and the junction held 13 bases outside the gene matches. Described treatment: approximately 18 received Ad26.COV2.S at low or high dose, single or two shots; about 5 received placebo; per-sample allocation not given. The study sampled participants on day 63 after the first vaccine or placebo injection.

This TCR came from a person between 18 and 59 years old who received the Ad26.COV2.S COVID-19 vaccine or a placebo. V gene TRBV4-1 combines with J gene TRBJ2-7, with 7 bases that match TRBD1. Sequenced material: peripheral blood, taken in a trial of Ad26.COV2.S vaccine versus placebo. Here the CDR3 reads CASSRQAPGTDYEQYV. The CDR3 DNA reads TGCGCCAGCAGCCGACAGGCCCCCGGGACAGATTACGAGCAGTACGTC.